This passage covers 13 T cell receptor beta chains from one sample sequenced in a study of OX40 agonist ivuxolimab in advanced cancers. Sequencing used immunoSEQ multiplex PCR; TCRdb keeps in-frame clones, though not all of them. The table includes approximately 59,000 clones, approximately 86% detected once. Sequencing was performed on CD4+ or CD8+ T cells sorted from blood, taken in a trial of the OX40 agonist ivuxolimab. The receptors derive from an adult with an advanced solid tumor such as melanoma, head and neck, liver or kidney cancer.

This clone was recorded a few times. The rearrangement joins TRBV6-1 to TRBJ2-7; TRBD2 agrees at 10 bases. The CDR3 length is 15 residues. The germline gives CDR1 MNHNS, CDR2 SASEGT. The ends lost 6 bases at V and 2 bases at J; junction bases unmatched: 7. CDR3 bases: TGTGCCAGCAGCCATACTAGCGGGACAGCCTACGAGCAGTACTTC. Residues: CASSHTSGTAYEQYF.

The chain couples TRBV2 to TRBJ1-2; 8 positions match TRBD1. The J segment lost 6 bases and the V segment lost 5 bases, leaving 5 bases of the junction unmatched. Germline assignment: CDR1 SNHLY and CDR2 FYNNEI. The CDR3 totals 13 residues. CDR3 DNA: TGTGCCAGCAGTTGGACAGGGTCTGATGGCTACACCTTC. Translating gives CASSWTGSDGYTF.

The chain combines TRBV5-1 with TRBJ2-6, with D hard to call. Germline loops: CDR1 SGHRS, CDR2 YFSETQ. The germline V and J ends were trimmed by 3 bases and 3 bases, with 13 bases remaining between them. The CDR3 covers 16 residues. As DNA, the CDR3 is TGCGCCAGCAGCTCCAGCCCGACTGGTGGGGCCAACGTCCTGACTTTC. This codes for CASSSSPTGGANVLTF.

This rearrangement joins TRBV28 to TRBJ2-7; 13 nucleotides agree with TRBD2. Germline CDR1 is MDHEN and CDR2 is SYDVKM. This CDR3 has 17 amino acids. The trim removed 6 bases at V and 6 bases at J, leaving 14 bases unmatched. CDR3 in DNA: TGTGCCAGCAGATATGGACTAGCGGGAGTGAGTGTTGCCGAGCAGTACTTC. Translation gives CASRYGLAGVSVAEQYF.

The chain is built from TRBV30 and TRBJ2-4; TRBD1 is a possible D gene (5 bases). Germline CDR1 and CDR2: GTSNPN and SVGIG (reference sequence). V lost 0 bases and J lost 12, with 15 bases in between. The CDR3 loop spans 13 amino acids. For the CDR3, the DNA is TGTGCCTGGAGTGTCGGGCCGCCAGGGAATCAGTACTTC. Amino acids: CAWSVGPPGNQYF.

The chain carries TRBV2 and TRBJ2-1; no definite D call. The germline CDR1 and CDR2 sequences are SNHLY and FYNNEI. V was clipped by 2 bases and J by 10 bases, with 9 bases between them. CDR3 length equals 12 residues. For the CDR3, the DNA is TGTGCCAGCAGTGAACTCCCCCTCGAGCAGTTCTTC. This gives the protein CASSELPLEQFF.

CDR3 sequence reads: CASSLESQGRQETQYF. The DNA for the CDR3 is TGTGCCAGCAGCTTGGAGTCCCAGGGTCGCCAAGAGACCCAGTACTTC. The chain joins TRBV5-8 to TRBJ2-5, with TRBD1 as a possible D gene (5 bases). Germline V gives CDR1 SGHTS, CDR2 YDEGEE. V lost 0 bases and J 1 base, leaving 13 bases between the germline ends. CDR3 length: 16 residues.

V gene TRBV6-6 combines with J gene TRBJ2-3; 12 bases map to TRBD2. The germline V gene has CDR1 MNHNY and CDR2 SVGAGI (reference sequence). V shed 4 bases and J 5 bases; nucleotides not matched to a gene: 4. The CDR3 is 15 amino acids. Here the CDR3 reads CASSSSGRGGDTQYF. In DNA form, the CDR3 reads TGTGCCAGCAGTTCTAGCGGGAGGGGAGGAGATACGCAGTATTTT.

The chain joins TRBV19 to TRBJ2-7; the match to TRBD1 covers 7 bases. From germline, CDR1 is LNHDA and CDR2 SQIVND (reference sequence). The CDR3 sequence is 15 residues long. Trimming removed 4 bases from V and 3 bases from J; junction bases left unmatched: 9. In nucleotides, the CDR3 is TGTGCCAGTAGTAATTTGTGGGGACAGATCTACGAGCAGTACTTC. Encoded protein: CASSNLWGQIYEQYF.

The rearrangement links TRBV7-2 to TRBJ2-1; 9 bases fit TRBD2. V dropped 0 bases and J dropped 7; count of bases not matched to a gene: 7. The CDR3 extends over 16 amino acids. Germline CDR1 and CDR2: SGHTA and FQGNSA. DNA of the CDR3: TGTGCCAGCAGCTTAGCTGTAGCGGGAGAGGGGAATGAGCAGTTCTTC. Its translation is CASSLAVAGEGNEQFF. Full variable domain (outside the CDR3, taken from reference TRBV7-2 and TRBJ2-1): GAGVSQSPSNKVTEKGKDVELRCDPISGHTALYWYRQSLGQGLEFLIYFQGNSAPDKSGLPSDRFSAERTGGSVSTLTIQRTQQEDSAVYLCASSLAVAGEGNEQFFGPGTRLTVL.

CDR3 region: CASSRVTPVEQYF. The CDR3 DNA follows: TGTGCCAGCAGTAGGGTTACTCCGGTAGAGCAGTACTTC. The chain joins TRBV21-1 to TRBJ2-7. TRBV21-1 is marked as a pseudogene. CDR3 length: 13 residues.

The V call is TRBV14, the J call TRBJ2-5, with D uncertain. Trimming shortened V by 2 bases and J by 1 base, and 5 bases separated the two germline ends. Germline CDR1 SGHDN, CDR2 FVKESK. The CDR3 runs 13 residues. CDR3 sequence (DNA): TGTGCCAGCAGCCAACTATTCCAAGAGACCCAGTACTTC. This encodes CASSQLFQETQYF.

The CDR3 is CAWSVQEGGYTF. CDR3 sequence (DNA): TGTGCCTGGAGTGTACAAGAAGGTGGCTACACCTTC. The V call is TRBV30, the J call TRBJ1-2; no clear D gene. CDR3 length equals 12 residues. Germline V gene lookup returns CDR1 GTSNPN and CDR2 SVGIG (reference sequence). V was clipped by 0 bases and J by 7 bases, with 9 bases between them.